The TCR beta chain under discussion was sequenced for a study of T-cell reconstitution after alpha-beta-depleted transplantation in children (dated by TCRdb to about 2016). In the study overall: T-cell immune reconstitution after TCRalphabeta/CD19-depleted allogeneic hematopoietic cell transplantation in children was quantitatively tracked in the study by means of TCR repertoire profiling. Overall results and qualifications from the work: Over subsequent months, a decline in hyperexpanded clone frequencies was noted, and after one year, T-cell counts and TCRbeta diversity were mostly ascribed to newly produced T cells. The apparently early recovery of alphabetaT-cell counts about two months after transplant reportedly depended on only several hundred rapidly expanded clones that came from non-depleted graft cells. In some patients, the high TCRbeta diversity seen at day 60 was put down to recipient T cells and intrathymic progenitors that had survived conditioning.

Including the terminal cysteine and phenylalanine, the CDR3 comprises 14 residues. Only the CDR3 portion is preserved as DNA: 42 bases, with reading frame beginning at the first base. For this chain, trimming is 6 bases at the V end and 5 bases at the J end, and the number of junction bases without a gene match is 6. According to the germline V gene, CDR1 reads MDHEN and CDR2 reads SYDVKM. A note on this clonotype: This clone's antigen is unknown. One base away there is no much larger clone; base qualities are not given.

This specimen's treatment or condition label, interpreted: allogeneic hematopoietic cell transplantation with graft depleted of TCRalphabeta T cells and CD19 B cells. The children who served as transplant recipients had been given grafts of TCRalphabeta/CD19-depleted allogeneic hematopoietic cells. The library was obtained by PCR. The run used an Illumina HiSeq 2500. TCR library preparation used molecular barcoding, with unique molecular identifiers applied to normalize quantification of the TCRbeta repertoire. The public reads were reprocessed in TCRdb via fastp at Q25 and MiXCR, keeping in-frame beta chains. Under each unique CDR3 protein, matching rows form one entry showing the most common genes and DNA. The sample table contains about 900,000 distinct CDR3 sequences; only one count was recorded for around 30% of them. 28% of the sample is held by the ten biggest clonotypes.

This specimen was PBMCs, mostly from graft donor cells, taken 360 days after TCRalphabeta/CD19-depleted stem cell transplant. This receptor chain uses TRBV28 and TRBJ2-5; 10 bases in the middle match TRBD1. The receptor was isolated from a boy in the first two years of life who had a stem cell transplant for SCID, so the T cells may come from the graft donor. The DNA sequence is given as TGTGCCAGCAGGACAGGGGGCGTGGGGGAGACCCAGTACTTC. The encoded protein is CASRTGGVGETQYF.